The 24 T cell receptor beta chains reported below all come from one sample, sequenced in a study of OX40 agonist ivuxolimab in advanced cancers. TCRdb's table, derived via immunoSEQ multiplex PCR, lists solely in-frame clones and lacks some. The sample contains 110,000 or so clones, around 93% of which appear only once. This specimen consisted of CD4+ or CD8+ T cells sorted from blood, obtained in a trial of the OX40 agonist ivuxolimab. These receptors were collected from an adult with an advanced solid tumor such as melanoma, head and neck, liver or kidney cancer.

J is TRBJ2-5 and V is TRBV6-4; TRBD2 agrees at 12 bases. Germline V gives CDR1 MRHNA, CDR2 SNTAGT. With V trimmed by 5 bases and J by 1 base, 2 bases remained unmatched. The CDR3 sequence is 15 residues long. The CDR3 sequence is CASSPTSGGQETQYF. The CDR3 DNA sequence: TGTGCCAGCAGTCCGACTAGCGGGGGCCAAGAGACCCAGTACTTC.

The J gene is TRBJ2-7, the V gene TRBV11-2, with 7 bases fitting TRBD2. Unmatched junction bases numbered 15, after V lost 6 bases and J lost 10 bases. Germline CDR1 SGHAT, CDR2 FQNNGV. The CDR3 is 14 residues long. The CDR3 sequence: CASSTAGAGGKQYF. In nucleotides, the CDR3 is TGTGCCAGCAGTACGGCCGGGGCCGGGGGGAAACAGTACTTC.

The chain couples TRBV19 to TRBJ2-7, with 13 nucleotides matching TRBD2. After removal of 6 bases from V and 0 bases from J, the junction contained 2 bases not matched to a gene. CDR3 length: 15 residues. The V gene's germline CDR1 is LNHDA and CDR2 SQIVND (reference sequence). CDR3 protein: CASSRTSGSSYEQYF. CDR3 sequence (DNA): TGTGCCAGTAGCAGGACTAGCGGGAGCTCCTACGAGCAGTACTTC.

The chain joins TRBV7-9 to TRBJ1-2; TRBD1 agrees at 8 bases. The V and J ends lost 6 bases and 3 bases, in that order; junction bases with no gene match: 6. In germline, CDR1 is SEHNR, CDR2 FQNEAQ (reference sequence). The CDR3 is 14 amino acids. CDR3 protein: CASRTGGGYYGYTF. CDR3 in DNA: TGTGCCAGCAGAACAGGGGGTGGATACTATGGCTACACCTTC.

The rearrangement joins TRBV10-3 to TRBJ2-5; no reliable D call. V was clipped by 2 bases and J by 0 bases, with 4 bases between them. In germline, CDR1 is ENHRY, CDR2 SYGVKD. The CDR3 consists of 13 residues. The CDR3 region is CAISERYQETQYF. DNA for the CDR3: TGTGCCATCAGTGAGAGATACCAAGAGACCCAGTACTTC.

V and J are TRBV18 and TRBJ1-1; D unresolved. Germline loops: CDR1 KGHSH, CDR2 LQKENI. Trimming stripped 5 bases from V and 2 bases from J, with 12 bases between. The CDR3 is 14 amino acids. This CDR3 reads CASSTRAVNTEAFF. CDR3 sequence (DNA): TGTGCCAGCTCAACAAGGGCAGTTAACACTGAAGCTTTCTTT.

This clone has only one observation. V usage is TRBV27 and J usage is TRBJ2-3; D not resolved. Per germline, CDR1 MNHEY and CDR2 SMNVEV (reference sequence). The CDR3 has 12 residues. Trimming took off 8 bases at V and 7 bases at J, with 13 bases between the two ends. CDR3 in amino acids: CASCQPGHTQYF. CDR3 nucleotide sequence: TGTGCCAGCTGTCAGCCCGGTCATACGCAGTATTTT.

The DNA of the CDR3 is TGTGCCAGCAAGGTGGGGACAGGGTGGACCAGTAAAAACATTCAGTACTTC. This encodes CASKVGTGWTSKNIQYF. The chain employs TRBV6-4 and TRBJ2-4; 9 bases line up with TRBD1. Germline loops: CDR1 MRHNA, CDR2 SNTAGT. J lost 4 bases, V lost 7 bases, and 14 bases had no gene match. The CDR3 loop spans 17 amino acids.

This clone is a singleton in its sample. The chain links TRBV6-5 to TRBJ2-2; D is possibly TRBD1 (5 bases). The ends were cut back, 6 bases at V and 4 bases at J, with 12 bases in the middle. Germline CDR1 is MNHEY and CDR2 is SVGAGI. The CDR3 consists of 14 residues. This chain's CDR3 is CASRTIRGTGELFF. The CDR3 DNA is TGTGCCAGCAGAACCATAAGGGGCACCGGGGAGCTGTTTTTT.

Of note for this clone: In the same sample, other DNA sequences code for this CDR3. V usage is TRBV6-6 and J usage is TRBJ2-2; 7 bases line up with TRBD1. V was pared by 2 bases and J by 6 bases, with 3 bases of the junction left unmatched. Germline CDR1 is MNHNY and CDR2 is SVGAGI (reference sequence). The CDR3 runs to 14 residues. The CDR3 DNA sequence: TGTGCCAGCAGTTACCGACAGGGTCCCGGGGAGCTGTTTTTT. Its translation is CASSYRQGPGELFF.

The chain uses TRBV7-2 and TRBJ2-5, with D possibly TRBD2 on 7 matching bases. CDR3 length equals 15 residues. The germline V and J ends were trimmed by 2 bases and 5 bases, with 15 bases remaining between them. The germline V gene has CDR1 SGHTA and CDR2 FQGNSA. CDR3 sequence (DNA): TGTGCCAGCAGCTTATCTGGGGGGGCCGCGGAGACCCAGTACTTC. Encoded protein: CASSLSGGAAETQYF.

J is TRBJ2-5 and V is TRBV2; 8 nucleotides align to TRBD1. V shed 4 bases, J shed 6 bases, and the junction held 10 bases outside the gene matches. The germline V gene encodes CDR1 SNHLY and CDR2 FYNNEI. The CDR3 is 15 residues long. CDR3 bases: TGTGCCAGCAGTGTTTCCGGACAGGGCGGAAAGACCCAGTACTTC. Its protein product is CASSVSGQGGKTQYF.

The genes are TRBV4-1 and TRBJ2-3, with 9 bases lining up with TRBD1. With 2 bases clipped from V and 2 bases from J, the junction kept 5 bases outside the gene matches. This CDR3 region has 16 residues. From germline, CDR1 is MGHRA and CDR2 YSYEKL. CDR3 sequence: CASSQPTGGFTDTQYF. DNA of the CDR3: TGCGCCAGCAGCCAACCGACAGGGGGGTTCACAGATACGCAGTATTTT.

The chain uses TRBV7-2 and TRBJ2-5; D could derive from TRBD1 or TRBD2 (5 bases each). Trimming took off 4 bases at V and 5 bases at J, with 17 bases between the two ends. The CDR3 totals 15 residues. Germline V lookup: CDR1 SGHTA, CDR2 FQGNSA. CDR3 in DNA: TGTGCCAGCAGCTCAAGTCCAGGGAGAATGGAGACCCAGTACTTC. Translation gives CASSSSPGRMETQYF.

This chain joins TRBV5-5 and TRBJ1-6, with 7 bases aligning to TRBD1. This CDR3 spans 14 amino acids. After removal of 7 bases from V and 7 bases from J, the junction contained 8 bases not matched to a gene. Per the germline V gene, CDR1 is SGHKS and CDR2 is YYEKEE (reference sequence). CDR3 bases: TGTGCCAGCTCCATGGGACAGCAGAATTCACCCCTCCACTTT. Translated, it gives CASSMGQQNSPLHF.

The chain recombines TRBV7-8 with TRBJ2-7, with D unclear. Trimming cost V 2 bases and J 6 bases, with 14 bases left between them. The CDR3 runs 14 residues. In germline, CDR1 is SGHVS, CDR2 FQNEAQ. The CDR3 nucleotides are TGTGCCAGCAGCTTACAAGGCGCCTCTTTCGAGCAGTACTTC. Translating it yields CASSLQGASFEQYF.

The chain uses TRBV5-1 and TRBJ2-7; D perhaps matches TRBD1 (6 bases). Germline CDR1 and CDR2: SGHRS and YFSETQ. Trimming took 2 bases from V and 0 from J, leaving 9 bases between them. CDR3 length: 14 amino acids. Written as DNA, the CDR3 is TGCGCCAGCAGCTTTTCGACAGGCTCCTACGAGCAGTACTTC. Amino acids: CASSFSTGSYEQYF.

The rearrangement uses TRBV6-1 and TRBJ2-7; D unclear. V was clipped by 5 bases and J by 2 bases, with 4 bases between them. This CDR3 contains 11 residues. Per germline, CDR1 MNHNS and CDR2 SASEGT. CDR3 bases: TGTGCCAGCAGTTTCGCCTACGAGCAGTACTTC. Translated: CASSFAYEQYF.

This CDR3 reads CASSASRQEGYTF. The CDR3 nucleotides read TGTGCCAGCAGTGCCTCGAGGCAGGAGGGCTACACCTTC. This chain uses TRBV6-5 with TRBJ1-2, with D uncertain. Germline CDR1 is MNHEY and CDR2 is SVGAGI. V was trimmed by 5 bases and J by 8 bases, leaving 15 bases between them. The CDR3 is 13 residues long.

The rearrangement joins TRBV7-2 to TRBJ1-5, with TRBD1 matching 9 bases. The ends lost 5 bases at V and 5 bases at J; junction bases unmatched: 7. Germline-derived CDR1 and CDR2 are SGHTA and FQGNSA. CDR3 length: 15 amino acids. The CDR3 reads CASSEGQGRHQPQHF. DNA for the CDR3: TGTGCCAGCAGCGAGGGACAGGGCCGCCATCAGCCCCAGCATTTT.

The CDR3 DNA sequence: TGTGCCAGTAGTATGTCCCCAGGGTCACCCTACAATGAGCAGTTCTTC. This sequence encodes CASSMSPGSPYNEQFF. The J gene is TRBJ2-1, the V gene TRBV19, with D maybe TRBD1 (5 bases). V lost 3 bases and J 2 bases, leaving 14 bases between the germline ends. The CDR3 is 16 residues long. Germline CDR1 reads LNHDA; CDR2 reads SQIVND (reference sequence).

The chain uses TRBV10-3 and TRBJ1-4, with 9 bases lining up with TRBD1. The ends lost 5 bases at V and 7 bases at J; junction bases unmatched: 11. The CDR3 is 16 residues long. Per the germline V gene, CDR1 is ENHRY and CDR2 is SYGVKD. This CDR3 is CAISSTDRGRGEKLFF. CDR3 DNA sequence: TGTGCCATCAGTTCAACGGACAGGGGCCGGGGTGAAAAACTGTTTTTT.

V usage is TRBV7-8 and J usage is TRBJ1-1; possible D gene TRBD1, 5 bases. CDR1 and CDR2 (germline): SGHVS, FQNEAQ. The CDR3 has 14 amino acids. The ends were cut back, 1 base at V and 2 bases at J, with 8 bases in the middle. CDR3 amino acids: CASSLETANTEAFF. CDR3 bases: TGTGCCAGCAGCTTAGAGACAGCCAACACTGAAGCTTTCTTT. Variable domain in full (rest from reference TRBV7-8 and TRBJ1-1): GAGVSQSPRYKVAKRGQDVALRCDPISGHVSLFWYQQALGQGPEFLTYFQNEAQLDKSGLPSDRFFAERPEGSVSTLKIQRTQQEDSAVYLCASSLETANTEAFFGQGTRLTVV.

The rearrangement joins TRBV29-1 to TRBJ2-5; TRBD1 aligns across 7 bases. CDR3 length equals 13 residues. J was trimmed by 1 base and V by 6 bases; bases with no gene match: 5. The germline V gene has CDR1 SQVTM and CDR2 ANQGSEA. The CDR3 sequence: CSVSRTGQETQYF. DNA of the CDR3: TGCAGCGTCTCACGGACAGGCCAAGAGACCCAGTACTTC.